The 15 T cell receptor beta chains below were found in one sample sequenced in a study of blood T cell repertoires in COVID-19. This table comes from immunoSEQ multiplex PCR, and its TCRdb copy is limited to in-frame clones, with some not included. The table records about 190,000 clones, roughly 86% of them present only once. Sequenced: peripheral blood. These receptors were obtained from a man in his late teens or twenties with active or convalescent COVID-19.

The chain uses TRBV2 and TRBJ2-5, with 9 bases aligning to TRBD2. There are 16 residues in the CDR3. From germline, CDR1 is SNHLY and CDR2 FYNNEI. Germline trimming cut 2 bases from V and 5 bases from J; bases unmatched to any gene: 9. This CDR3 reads CASSEYGGRASETQYF. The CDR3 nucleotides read TGTGCCAGCAGTGAATATGGCGGGAGGGCCTCTGAGACCCAGTACTTC.

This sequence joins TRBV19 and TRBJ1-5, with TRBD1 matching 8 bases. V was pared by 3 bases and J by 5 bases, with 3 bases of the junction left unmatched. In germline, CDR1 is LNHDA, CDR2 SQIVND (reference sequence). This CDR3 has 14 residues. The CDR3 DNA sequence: TGTGCCAGTAGTATGACAGGGGCCTATCAGCCCCAGCATTTT. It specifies CASSMTGAYQPQHF.

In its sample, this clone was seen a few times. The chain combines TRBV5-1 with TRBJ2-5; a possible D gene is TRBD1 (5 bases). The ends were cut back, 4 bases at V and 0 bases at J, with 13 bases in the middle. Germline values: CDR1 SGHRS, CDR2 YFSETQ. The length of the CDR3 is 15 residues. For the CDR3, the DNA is TGCGCCAGCAGCGTGATGGGGCTACACCAAGAGACCCAGTACTTC. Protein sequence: CASSVMGLHQETQYF.

The CDR3 protein is CASSPPLREFHTEAFF. In DNA form, the CDR3 reads TGTGCCAGCTCACCACCGCTCCGAGAATTTCACACTGAAGCTTTCTTT. J is TRBJ1-1 and V is TRBV18; D unresolved. V was trimmed by 0 bases and J by 3 bases, leaving 14 bases between them. CDR1 and CDR2 (germline): KGHSH, LQKENI. The CDR3 spans 16 residues.

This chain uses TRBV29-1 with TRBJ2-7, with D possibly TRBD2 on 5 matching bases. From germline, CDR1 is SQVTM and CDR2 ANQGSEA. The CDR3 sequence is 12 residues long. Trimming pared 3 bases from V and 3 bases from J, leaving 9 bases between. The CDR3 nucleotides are TGCAGCGTTGAGGAGGCGGGCTACGAGCAGTACTTC. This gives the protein CSVEEAGYEQYF.

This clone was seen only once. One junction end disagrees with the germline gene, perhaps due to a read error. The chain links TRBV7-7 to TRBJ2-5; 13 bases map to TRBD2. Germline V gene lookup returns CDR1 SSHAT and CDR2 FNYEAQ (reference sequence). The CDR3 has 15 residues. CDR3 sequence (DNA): TGTGCTAGCAGCGCCGGACTAGCGGGAGATGAGACCCAGTACTTC. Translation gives CASSAGLAGDETQYF.

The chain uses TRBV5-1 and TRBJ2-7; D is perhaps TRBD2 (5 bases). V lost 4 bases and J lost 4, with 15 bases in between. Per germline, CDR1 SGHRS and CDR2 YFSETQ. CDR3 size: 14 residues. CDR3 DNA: TGCGCCAGCAGCCTTGGAACCTTAGCGTACGAGCAGTACTTC. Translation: CASSLGTLAYEQYF.

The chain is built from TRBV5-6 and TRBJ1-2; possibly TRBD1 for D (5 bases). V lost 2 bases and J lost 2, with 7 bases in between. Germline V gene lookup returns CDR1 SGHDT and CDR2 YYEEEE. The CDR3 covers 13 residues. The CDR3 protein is CASSFDSNYGYTF. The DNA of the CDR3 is TGTGCCAGCAGCTTTGACAGCAACTATGGCTACACCTTC.

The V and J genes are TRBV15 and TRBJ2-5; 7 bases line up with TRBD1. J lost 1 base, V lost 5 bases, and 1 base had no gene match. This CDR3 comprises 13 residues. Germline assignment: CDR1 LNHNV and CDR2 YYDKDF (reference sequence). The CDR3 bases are TGTGCCACCAGCCCAGGGGGCCAAGAGACCCAGTACTTC. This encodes CATSPGGQETQYF.

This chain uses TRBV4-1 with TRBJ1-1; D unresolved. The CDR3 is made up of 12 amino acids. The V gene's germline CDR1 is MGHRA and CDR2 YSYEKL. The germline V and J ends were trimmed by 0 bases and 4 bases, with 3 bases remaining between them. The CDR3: CASSQDGTEAFF. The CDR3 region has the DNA TGCGCCAGCAGCCAAGACGGCACTGAAGCTTTCTTT.

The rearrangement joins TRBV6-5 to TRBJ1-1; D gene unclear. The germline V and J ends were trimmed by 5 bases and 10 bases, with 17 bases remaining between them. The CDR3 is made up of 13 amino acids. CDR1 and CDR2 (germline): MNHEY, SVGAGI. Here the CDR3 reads CASSQSGKIGAFF. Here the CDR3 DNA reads TGTGCCAGCAGTCAGTCAGGAAAGATCGGAGCTTTCTTT.

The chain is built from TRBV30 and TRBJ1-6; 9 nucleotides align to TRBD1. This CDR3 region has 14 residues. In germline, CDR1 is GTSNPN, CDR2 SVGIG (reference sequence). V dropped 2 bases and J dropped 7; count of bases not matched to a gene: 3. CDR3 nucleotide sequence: TGTGCCTGGAGTTCCGGGACAGGGAATTCACCCCTCCACTTT. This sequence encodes CAWSSGTGNSPLHF.

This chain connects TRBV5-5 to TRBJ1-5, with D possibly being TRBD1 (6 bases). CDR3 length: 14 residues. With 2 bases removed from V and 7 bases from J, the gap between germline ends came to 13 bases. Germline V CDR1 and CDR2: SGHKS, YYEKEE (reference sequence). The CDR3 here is CASSFPGAGQPQHF. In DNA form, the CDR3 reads TGTGCCAGCAGCTTCCCAGGGGCTGGACAGCCCCAGCATTTT.

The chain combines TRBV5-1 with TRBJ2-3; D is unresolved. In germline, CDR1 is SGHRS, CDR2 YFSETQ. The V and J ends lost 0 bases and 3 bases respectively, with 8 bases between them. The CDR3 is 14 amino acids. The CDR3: CASSLASPTDTQYF. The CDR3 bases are TGCGCCAGCAGCTTGGCTTCTCCGACAGATACGCAGTATTTT.

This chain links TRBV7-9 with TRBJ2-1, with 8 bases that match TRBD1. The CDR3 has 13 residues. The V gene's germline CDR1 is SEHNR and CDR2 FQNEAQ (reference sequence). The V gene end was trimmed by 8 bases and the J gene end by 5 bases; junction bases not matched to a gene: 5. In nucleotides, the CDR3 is TGTGCCAGCTTCGGGACAGGCCACAATGAGCAGTTCTTC. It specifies CASFGTGHNEQFF.